This T cell receptor (beta chain) was sequenced for a study of OX40 agonist ivuxolimab in advanced cancers. Across the study: At doses from 0.01 to 10 mg/kg, patients were given intravenous ivuxolimab every 2 weeks. Partial responses were achieved by three patients: one hepatocellular carcinoma, two cutaneous melanoma.

Produced via immunoSEQ multiplex PCR; TCRdb's table is partial and in-frame only. The repertoire holds about 79,000 clones, with 92% as singletons. V was shortened by 1 base and J by 1 base, with 15 bases between the two germline ends. Germline CDR1 is LNHDA and CDR2 is SQIVND (reference sequence). The CDR3 loop spans 17 amino acids. The V call is TRBV19, the J call TRBJ2-3; the D gene is possibly TRBD1 (6 bases). The specimen was CD4+ or CD8+ T cells sorted from blood, collected in a trial of the OX40 agonist ivuxolimab. This clonotype was obtained from an adult with an advanced solid tumor such as melanoma, head and neck, liver or kidney cancer. The CDR3 protein is CASSIGPRGTRTDTQYF. As DNA, the CDR3 is TGTGCCAGTAGTATAGGCCCCAGGGGAACTCGCACAGATACGCAGTATTTT.